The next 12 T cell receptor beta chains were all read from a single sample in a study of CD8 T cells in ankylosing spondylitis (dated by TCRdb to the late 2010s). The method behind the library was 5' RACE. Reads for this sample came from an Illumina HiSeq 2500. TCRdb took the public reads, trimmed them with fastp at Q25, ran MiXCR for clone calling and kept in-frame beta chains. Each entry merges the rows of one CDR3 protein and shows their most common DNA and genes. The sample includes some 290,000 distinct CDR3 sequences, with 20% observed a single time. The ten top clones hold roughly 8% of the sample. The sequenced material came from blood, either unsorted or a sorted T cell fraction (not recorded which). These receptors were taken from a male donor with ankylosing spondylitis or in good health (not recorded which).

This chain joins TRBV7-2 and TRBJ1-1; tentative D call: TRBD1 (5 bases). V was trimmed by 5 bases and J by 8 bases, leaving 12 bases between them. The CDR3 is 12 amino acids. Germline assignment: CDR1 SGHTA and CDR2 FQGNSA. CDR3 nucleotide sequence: TGTGCCAGCAGCCCAACCAGGGTAGAAGCTTTCTTT. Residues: CASSPTRVEAFF. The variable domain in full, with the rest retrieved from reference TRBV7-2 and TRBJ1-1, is GAGVSQSPSNKVTEKGKDVELRCDPISGHTALYWYRQSLGQGLEFLIYFQGNSAPDKSGLPSDRFSAERTGGSVSTLTIQRTQQEDSAVYLCASSPTRVEAFFGQGTRLTVV.

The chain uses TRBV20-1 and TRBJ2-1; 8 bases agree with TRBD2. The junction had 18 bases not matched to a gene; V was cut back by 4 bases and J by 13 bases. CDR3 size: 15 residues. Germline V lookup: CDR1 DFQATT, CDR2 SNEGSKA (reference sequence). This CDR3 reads CSAIVSLAGLLGQFF. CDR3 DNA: TGCAGTGCTATAGTTAGTTTAGCGGGACTACTCGGTCAGTTCTTC.

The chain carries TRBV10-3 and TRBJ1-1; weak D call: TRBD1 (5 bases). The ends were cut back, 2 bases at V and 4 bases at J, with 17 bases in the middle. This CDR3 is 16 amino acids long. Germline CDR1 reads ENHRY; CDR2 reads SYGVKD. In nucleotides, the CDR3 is TGTGCCATCAGTGAGAGGACCCGGGGGGATAGCACTGAAGCTTTCTTT. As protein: CAISERTRGDSTEAFF.

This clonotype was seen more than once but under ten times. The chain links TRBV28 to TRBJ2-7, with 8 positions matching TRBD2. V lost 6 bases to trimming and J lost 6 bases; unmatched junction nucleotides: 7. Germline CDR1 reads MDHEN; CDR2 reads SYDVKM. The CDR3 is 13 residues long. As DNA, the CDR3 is TGTGCCAGCAGCCTTAGCGGGGTATCCGAGCAGTACGTC. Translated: CASSLSGVSEQYV.

The CDR3 nucleotides read TGCAGCGCTCGGACAGGGGGCACCACCGGGGAGCTGTTTTTT. Protein sequence: CSARTGGTTGELFF. The V call is TRBV29-1, the J call TRBJ2-2; 11 bases are shared with TRBD1. CDR3 length: 14 residues. V gave up 7 bases and J gave up 4 bases; unmatched junction bases: 5. Germline CDR1 and CDR2: SQVTM and ANQGSEA.

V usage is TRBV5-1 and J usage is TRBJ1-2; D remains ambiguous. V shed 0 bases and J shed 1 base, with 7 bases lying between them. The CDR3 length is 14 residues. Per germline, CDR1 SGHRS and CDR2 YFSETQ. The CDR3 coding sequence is TGCGCCAGCAGCTTGGCGACGGATAACTATGGCTACACCTTC. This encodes CASSLATDNYGYTF.

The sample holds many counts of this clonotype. Here the CDR3 reads CSARDRFTDTQYF. Here the CDR3 DNA reads TGCAGTGCTAGAGATCGGTTCACAGATACGCAGTATTTT. V and J are TRBV20-1 and TRBJ2-3; D gene uncertain. The germline V gene has CDR1 DFQATT and CDR2 SNEGSKA (reference sequence). The V end lost 0 bases, the J end lost 2 bases, and 6 bases lay between the germline ends. The CDR3 runs to 13 residues.

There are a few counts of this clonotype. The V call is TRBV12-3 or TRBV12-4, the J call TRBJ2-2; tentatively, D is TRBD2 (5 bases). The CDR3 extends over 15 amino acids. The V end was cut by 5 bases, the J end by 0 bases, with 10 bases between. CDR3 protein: CASSRAETNTGELFF. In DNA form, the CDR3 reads TGTGCCAGCAGTCGAGCGGAGACGAACACCGGGGAGCTGTTTTTT.

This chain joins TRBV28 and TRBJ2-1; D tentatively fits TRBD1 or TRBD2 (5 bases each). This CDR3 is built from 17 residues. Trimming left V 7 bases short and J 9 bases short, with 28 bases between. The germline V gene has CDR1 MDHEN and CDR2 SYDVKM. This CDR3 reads CASTPPARGHGQFEQFF. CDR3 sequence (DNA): TGTGCCAGCACCCCCCCCGCTCGAGGGCACGGACAATTTGAGCAGTTCTTC.

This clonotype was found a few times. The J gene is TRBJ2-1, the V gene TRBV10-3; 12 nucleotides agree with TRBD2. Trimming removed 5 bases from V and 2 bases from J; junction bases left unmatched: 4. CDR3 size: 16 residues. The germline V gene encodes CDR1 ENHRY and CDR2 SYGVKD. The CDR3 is CAISWTSGIPYNEQFF. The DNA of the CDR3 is TGTGCCATCAGTTGGACTAGCGGGATTCCCTACAATGAGCAGTTCTTC.

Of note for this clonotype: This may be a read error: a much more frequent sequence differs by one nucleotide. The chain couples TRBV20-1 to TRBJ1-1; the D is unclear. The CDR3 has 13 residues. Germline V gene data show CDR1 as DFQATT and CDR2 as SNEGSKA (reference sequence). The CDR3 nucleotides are TGCAGTGCTACGAGATACGGGAACAATGAAGCTTTCTTT. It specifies CSATRYGNNEAFF.

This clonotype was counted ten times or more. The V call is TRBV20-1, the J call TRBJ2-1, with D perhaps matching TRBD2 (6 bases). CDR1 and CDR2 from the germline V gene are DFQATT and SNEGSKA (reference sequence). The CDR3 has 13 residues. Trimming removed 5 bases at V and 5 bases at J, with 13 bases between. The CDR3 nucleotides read TGCAGTGCTCCTGGGGAGGAACACAATGAGCAGTTCTTC. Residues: CSAPGEEHNEQFF.